One and the same sample provided the 28 T cell receptor beta chains below, sequenced in a study of T cell responses to AZD1222 COVID-19 vaccine. Profiled with immunoSEQ multiplex PCR; TCRdb holds only in-frame clones, not every one. This sample yields 150,000 or so clones, of which 92% are seen a single time; about 1.5% belongs to the top ten. The specimen comprised peripheral blood, sampled 28 days after the second AZD1222 dose. These receptors originate from an adult who received the AZD1222 COVID-19 vaccine.

The chain uses TRBV7-9 and TRBJ1-3; tentatively, D is TRBD1 (6 bases). The CDR3 spans 14 residues. The V end lost 3 bases, the J end lost 2 bases, and 8 bases lay between the germline ends. The germline V gene has CDR1 SEHNR and CDR2 FQNEAQ (reference sequence). This CDR3 is CASSLKGAGNTIYF. In DNA, the CDR3 is TGTGCCAGCAGCTTGAAGGGGGCTGGAAACACCATATATTTT.

The rearrangement joins TRBV6-2 or TRBV6-3 to TRBJ2-1; 8 bases match TRBD2. CDR1 is MNHEY and CDR2 is SVGEGT in the germline V gene. Trimming at V came to 6 bases and at J to 2 bases, leaving 6 bases not matched to a gene. The CDR3 has 15 residues. CDR3 loop: CASSPLAGPYNEQFF. For the CDR3, the DNA is TGTGCCAGCAGCCCCTTAGCGGGACCCTACAATGAGCAGTTCTTC.

As concerns this clone: Other DNA sequences of this sample code for an identical CDR3. The chain combines TRBV28 with TRBJ2-2; 9 bases are a match to TRBD1. The germline V gene has CDR1 MDHEN and CDR2 SYDVKM. This CDR3 has 16 residues. The trim removed 5 bases at V and 1 base at J, leaving 5 bases unmatched. DNA for the CDR3: TGTGCCAGCAGTCGACCGGGACAGGGGAACACCGGGGAGCTGTTTTTT. Residues: CASSRPGQGNTGELFF.

This sequence joins TRBV2 and TRBJ1-6; the match to TRBD1 covers 7 bases. V gave up 4 bases and J gave up 0 bases; unmatched junction bases: 0. Germline V gene data show CDR1 as SNHLY and CDR2 as FYNNEI. This CDR3 is 15 amino acids long. CDR3 region: CASSGDSSYNSPLHF. The CDR3 DNA reads as TGTGCCAGCAGTGGGGACAGCTCCTATAATTCACCCCTCCACTTT.

This chain links TRBV4-1 with TRBJ1-1; TRBD1 might be the D (6 bases). Germline V gene sequence: CDR1 MGHRA, CDR2 YSYEKL. The V and J ends lost 1 base and 7 bases respectively, with 25 bases between them. CDR3 length: 18 amino acids. The CDR3 region has the DNA TGCGCCAGCAGCCAAGCCATTGGACAGTTGATAGGGGTGATTGAAGCTTTCTTT. It translates to CASSQAIGQLIGVIEAFF.

This clone has more than one count but fewer than ten. This rearrangement joins TRBV29-1 to TRBJ2-7, with TRBD1 matching over 8 bases. CDR3 size: 15 residues. CDR1 SQVTM and CDR2 ANQGSEA come from the germline V gene. Losses at the gene ends were 4 bases for V and 7 bases for J; bases not matched to a gene: 15. As DNA, the CDR3 is TGCAGCGTTGGTGAGCTCAGGGGGCCCTCGGGGGAGCAGTACTTC. Translation gives CSVGELRGPSGEQYF.

This chain uses TRBV5-1 with TRBJ2-6; a possible D gene is TRBD2 (6 bases). From germline, CDR1 is SGHRS and CDR2 YFSETQ. V gave up 4 bases and J gave up 0 bases, with 17 bases separating them. The CDR3 has 18 amino acids. The chain's CDR3 is CASSPKGGASSGANVLTF. The CDR3 DNA is TGCGCCAGCAGCCCGAAGGGCGGGGCGAGCTCTGGGGCCAACGTCCTGACTTTC.

The chain links TRBV28 to TRBJ2-2, with 10 bases identical to TRBD1. The CDR3 sequence is 16 residues long. From germline, CDR1 is MDHEN and CDR2 SYDVKM. The V and J ends lost 2 bases and 5 bases, in that order; junction bases with no gene match: 5. As DNA, the CDR3 is TGTGCCAGCAGTTTAGCGGGACAGGGGAGAACCGGGGAGCTGTTTTTT. This translates into CASSLAGQGRTGELFF.

The J gene is TRBJ1-2, the V gene TRBV12-5; 7 bases fit TRBD1. The CDR3 runs to 15 residues. Looked up from germline, CDR1 is LGHNT and CDR2 is FRNRAP. The V and J ends lost 6 bases and 7 bases, in that order; junction bases with no gene match: 14. CDR3 nucleotides: TGTGCTAGTGGCCCCCGACAGGGCGTGGAGGTTGGCTACACCTTC. Translating gives CASGPRQGVEVGYTF.

This clone appeared a single time. The chain couples TRBV19 to TRBJ1-5, with D possibly TRBD1 on 5 matching bases. CDR3 length equals 12 residues. V was shortened by 9 bases and J by 7 bases, with 13 bases between the two germline ends. CDR1 is LNHDA, CDR2 SQIVND, per germline (reference sequence). The CDR3 spells CASISRGQPQHF. For the CDR3, the DNA is TGTGCCAGCATTTCGCGGGGGCAGCCCCAGCATTTT.

The rearrangement uses TRBV4-1 and TRBJ2-1; 11 bases align to TRBD2. V trimming: 4 bases; J trimming: 2 bases; junction bases outside the gene matches: 7. This CDR3 comprises 17 residues. The germline V gene encodes CDR1 MGHRA and CDR2 YSYEKL. The CDR3 reads CASSLSISGGAYNEQFF. The CDR3 DNA sequence: TGCGCCAGCAGCCTCTCCATTAGCGGGGGGGCCTACAATGAGCAGTTCTTC.

The chain carries TRBV23-1 and TRBJ2-1; D is ambiguous. TRBV23-1 is noted as an ORF with a role that remains uncertain. V lost 5 bases and J lost 8, with 10 bases in between. The CDR3 runs 12 residues. The CDR3 here is CASSYYSHEQFF. For the CDR3, the DNA is TGCGCCAGCAGTTACTATTCGCATGAGCAGTTCTTC.

This clone was observed once. The chain employs TRBV28 and TRBJ2-7; D might be TRBD1 (5 bases). Trimming took 5 bases from V and 2 from J, leaving 13 bases between them. In germline, CDR1 is MDHEN, CDR2 SYDVKM. The CDR3 is made up of 14 amino acids. CDR3 bases: TGTGCCAGCAGTCCCCTGGACAAAACCTACGAGCAGTACTTC. Encoded protein: CASSPLDKTYEQYF.

J is TRBJ1-6 and V is TRBV10-3; D uncertain. This CDR3 comprises 15 residues. Germline V gene lookup returns CDR1 ENHRY and CDR2 SYGVKD. Trimming removed 3 bases at V and 8 bases at J, with 14 bases between. The CDR3 spells CAISDSGGRDSPLHF. The CDR3 DNA reads as TGTGCCATCAGTGATTCGGGTGGGCGCGATTCACCCCTCCACTTT.

The chain recombines TRBV28 with TRBJ2-1; perhaps TRBD1 as D (5 bases). Trimming left V 5 bases short and J 8 bases short, with 13 bases between. Germline V lookup: CDR1 MDHEN, CDR2 SYDVKM. The CDR3 has 13 residues. CDR3 in DNA: TGTGCCAGCAGTGACCAGGGTGTGGATGAGCAGTTCTTC. Its protein product is CASSDQGVDEQFF.

This chain joins TRBV19 and TRBJ1-1; possible D gene TRBD1, 6 bases. V was clipped by 7 bases and J by 0 bases, with 15 bases between them. This CDR3 comprises 15 residues. Germline assignment: CDR1 LNHDA and CDR2 SQIVND (reference sequence). CDR3 amino acids: CASTGQGRLNTEAFF. DNA for the CDR3: TGTGCCAGTACTGGGCAGGGGAGGTTGAACACTGAAGCTTTCTTT.

The chain uses TRBV27 and TRBJ2-1; TRBD2 might be the D (6 bases). This CDR3 region has 13 residues. Germline V gene sequence: CDR1 MNHEY, CDR2 SMNVEV (reference sequence). Trimming stripped 5 bases from V and 9 bases from J, with 14 bases between. The CDR3 spells CASSARERGEQFF. In DNA form, the CDR3 reads TGTGCCAGCAGTGCCCGGGAGAGGGGTGAGCAGTTCTTC.

This clone appeared a single time. Additional DNA sequences in this sample encode the identical CDR3. The chain links TRBV12-3 or TRBV12-4 to TRBJ1-1; the D gene is possibly TRBD1 (5 bases). This CDR3 region has 12 residues. The V end lost 6 bases, the J end lost 3 bases, and 8 bases lay between the germline ends. The CDR3 nucleotides read TGTGCCAGCAGCTTGGGGGACACTGAAGCTTTCTTT. It codes for CASSLGDTEAFF.

The chain couples TRBV18 to TRBJ1-1, with a tentative D call TRBD1 (5 bases). This CDR3 contains 15 residues. Between the trimmed V and J ends, which lost 2 bases and 4 bases, there was a span of 14 bases. The germline gives CDR1 KGHSH, CDR2 LQKENI. Here the CDR3 reads CASSPVIETGTEAFF. In DNA, the CDR3 is TGTGCCAGCTCACCAGTTATTGAAACAGGCACTGAAGCTTTCTTT.

This clone occurred once. The gene calls are TRBV6-5 and TRBJ1-5; D remains ambiguous. This CDR3 has 13 amino acids. Germline V gene data show CDR1 as MNHEY and CDR2 as SVGAGI. The V end lost 10 bases, the J end lost 0 bases, and 10 bases lay between the germline ends. The CDR3 here is CAIEEYSNQPQHF. The CDR3 nucleotides are TGTGCCATTGAGGAGTATAGCAATCAGCCCCAGCATTTT.

The V call is TRBV25-1, the J call TRBJ1-2; the D gene is possibly TRBD1 (6 bases). The V end lost 5 bases, the J end lost 8 bases, and 15 bases lay between the germline ends. Germline CDR1 MGHDK, CDR2 SYGVNS. CDR3 size: 13 residues. The CDR3 protein is CASSSPGHGGYTF. The CDR3 region has the DNA TGTGCCAGCAGTTCTCCGGGACATGGAGGCTACACCTTC.

The chain combines TRBV6-5 with TRBJ2-2; 8 bases fit TRBD1. Unmatched junction bases numbered 7, after V lost 4 bases and J lost 3 bases. The germline CDR1 and CDR2 sequences are MNHEY and SVGAGI. The CDR3 extends over 16 amino acids. The CDR3 nucleotides read TGTGCCAGCAGTTCAACAGGGGGAAAGGACACCGGGGAGCTGTTTTTT. Protein sequence: CASSSTGGKDTGELFF.

The gene calls are TRBV27 and TRBJ1-6; 11 bases line up with TRBD1. Looked up from germline, CDR1 is MNHEY and CDR2 is SMNVEV (reference sequence). The CDR3 loop spans 16 amino acids. The ends lost 1 base at V and 7 bases at J; junction bases unmatched: 3. CDR3 bases: TGTGCCAGCAGTTTATTCCGGGACAGGGGGAATTCACCCCTCCACTTT. Amino acids: CASSLFRDRGNSPLHF.

J is TRBJ1-1 and V is TRBV29-1; D is unclear. Germline CDR1 reads SQVTM; CDR2 reads ANQGSEA. This CDR3 has 12 amino acids. V lost 4 bases, J lost 3 bases, and 9 bases lay in between. The CDR3 DNA sequence: TGCAGCGTTGGCGGGTTGGACACTGAAGCTTTCTTT. It is translated as CSVGGLDTEAFF. The full variable domain, with the rest looked up from reference TRBV29-1 and TRBJ1-1, is SAVISQKPSRDICQRGTSLTIQCQVDSQVTMMFWYRQQPGQSLTLIATANQGSEATYESGFVIDKFPISRPNLTFSTLTVSNMSPEDSSIYLCSVGGLDTEAFFGQGTRLTVV.

The chain uses TRBV9 and TRBJ1-4, with D perhaps matching TRBD1 (6 bases). The CDR3 is 16 amino acids. Germline V gene sequence: CDR1 SGDLS, CDR2 YYNGEE. V was trimmed by 4 bases and J by 8 bases, leaving 21 bases between them. The CDR3 spells CASSPTYVQGREKLFF. The CDR3 DNA reads TGTGCCAGCAGCCCGACATACGTACAGGGTCGGGAAAAACTGTTTTTT.

The chain recombines TRBV7-2 with TRBJ1-2; TRBD1 matches 7 bases. The CDR3 length is 14 residues. Per the germline V gene, CDR1 is SGHTA and CDR2 is FQGNSA. V dropped 4 bases and J dropped 4; count of bases not matched to a gene: 6. The CDR3 is CASSSETGIYGYTF. The CDR3 DNA sequence: TGTGCCAGCAGCTCCGAGACAGGGATCTATGGCTACACCTTC.

The V call is TRBV9, the J call TRBJ2-1; a possible D gene is TRBD2 (5 bases). The V end was cut by 0 bases, the J end by 9 bases, with 10 bases between. Looked up from germline, CDR1 is SGDLS and CDR2 is YYNGEE. The CDR3 covers 13 residues. CDR3 region: CASSVAREGEQFF. The DNA for the CDR3 is TGTGCCAGCAGCGTAGCTCGGGAAGGTGAGCAGTTCTTC.

The V gene is TRBV7-8, the J gene TRBJ2-7, with D perhaps matching TRBD1 or TRBD2 (5 bases each). Trimming shortened V by 5 bases and J by 6 bases, and 8 bases separated the two germline ends. The germline V gene has CDR1 SGHVS and CDR2 FQNEAQ. There are 11 residues in the CDR3. The CDR3 DNA reads TGTGCCAGCAGCCCGGGGCTCGAGCAGTACTTC. Protein sequence: CASSPGLEQYF.